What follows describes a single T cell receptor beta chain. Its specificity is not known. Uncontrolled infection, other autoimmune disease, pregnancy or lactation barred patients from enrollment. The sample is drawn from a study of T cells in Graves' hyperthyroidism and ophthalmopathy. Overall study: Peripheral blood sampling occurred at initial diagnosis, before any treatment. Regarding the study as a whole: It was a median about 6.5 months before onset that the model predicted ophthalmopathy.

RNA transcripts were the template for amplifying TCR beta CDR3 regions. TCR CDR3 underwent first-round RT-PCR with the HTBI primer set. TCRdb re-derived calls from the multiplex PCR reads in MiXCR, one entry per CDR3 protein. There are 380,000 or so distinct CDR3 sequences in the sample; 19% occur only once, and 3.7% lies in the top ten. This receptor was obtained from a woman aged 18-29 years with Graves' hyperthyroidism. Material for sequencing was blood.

CDR3 residues: CASTLDRAGTEAFF. The CDR3, as DNA: TGTGCCAGCACCCTGGACAGGGCGGGGACTGAAGCTTTCTTT. The rearrangement uses TRBV6-2 or TRBV6-3 and TRBJ1-1; 8 bases map to TRBD1. Germline values: CDR1 MNHEY, CDR2 SVGEGT. Trimming cost V 7 bases and J 5 bases; bases outside gene matches: 9. The CDR3 sequence is 14 residues long.